Listed here are 17 T cell receptor beta chains from one sample, sequenced in a study of cytomegalovirus exposure and HLA in healthy donors. The PCR ran on 60 Vbeta and 13 Jbeta primers. Sequencing used immunoSEQ multiplex PCR; TCRdb keeps in-frame clones, though not all of them. In the table there are 150,000 to 250,000 clones, 70% to 85% of which are singletons. Source material: PBMCs. These receptors were taken from a boy between 2 and 10 years old in good health and CMV-seronegative.

The chain combines TRBV9 with TRBJ2-6; 9 bases map to TRBD1. CDR1 is SGDLS, CDR2 YYNGEE, per germline. Germline trimming cut 3 bases from V and 3 bases from J; bases unmatched to any gene: 10. The CDR3 has 18 residues. The CDR3 sequence is CASSADRGALGGANVLTF. The CDR3 DNA is TGTGCCAGCAGCGCGGACAGGGGCGCCCTAGGTGGGGCCAACGTCCTGACTTTC.

A word on this clone: The junction departs from germline at one end; a sequencing error may be responsible. The genes are TRBV7-9 and TRBJ1-6; 9 bases line up with TRBD1. Germline V CDR1 and CDR2: SEHNR, FQNEAQ (reference sequence). The CDR3 covers 13 residues. CDR3 region: CSSSGTGFSPLHF. The CDR3 bases are TGTTCCAGCAGCGGGACAGGGTTTTCACCCCTCCACTTT.

CDR3 in amino acids: CASSSYGHRLSSYNEQFF. The CDR3 coding sequence is TGTGCCAGCAGTTCCTATGGGCACAGATTAAGCTCCTACAATGAGCAGTTCTTC. The chain joins TRBV27 to TRBJ2-1; D remains ambiguous. The ends were cut back, 4 bases at V and 0 bases at J, with 19 bases in the middle. Germline-derived CDR1 and CDR2 are MNHEY and SMNVEV (reference sequence). This CDR3 has 18 amino acids.

The rearrangement joins TRBV29-1 to TRBJ2-7; D is perhaps TRBD2 (5 bases). This CDR3 has 13 residues. V was trimmed by 4 bases and J by 0 bases, leaving 10 bases between them. The V gene's germline CDR1 is SQVTM and CDR2 ANQGSEA. CDR3 residues: CSVAGTSSYEQYF. CDR3 DNA sequence: TGCAGCGTTGCAGGAACTAGCTCCTACGAGCAGTACTTC.

The chain uses TRBV7-9 and TRBJ2-7; 9 bases are shared with TRBD1. With 5 bases clipped from V and 6 bases from J, the junction kept 11 bases outside the gene matches. Germline CDR1 and CDR2: SEHNR and FQNEAQ (reference sequence). The CDR3 loop spans 15 amino acids. Here the CDR3 DNA reads TGTGCCAGCAGCCGAATCCCGGGACAGGGCGGCGAGCAGTACTTC. Protein: CASSRIPGQGGEQYF.

This chain connects TRBV7-9 to TRBJ1-2, with 7 nucleotides matching TRBD1. J was trimmed by 5 bases and V by 4 bases; bases with no gene match: 7. The CDR3 has 14 residues. The V gene's germline CDR1 is SEHNR and CDR2 FQNEAQ (reference sequence). The CDR3 nucleotides read TGTGCCAGCAGCTCACTGGGACAGCCATATGGCTACACCTTC. Protein sequence: CASSSLGQPYGYTF.

The rearrangement uses TRBV25-1 and TRBJ2-1, with TRBD2 identical over 9 bases. The V gene end was trimmed by 8 bases and the J gene end by 15 bases; junction bases not matched to a gene: 17. This CDR3 has 14 residues. The germline CDR1 and CDR2 sequences are MGHDK and SYGVNS. CDR3 nucleotides: TGTGCCAGCTCTATAGCGGGGGCCAACACGGGGGTGTTCTTC. It translates to CASSIAGANTGVFF.

The V gene is TRBV27, the J gene TRBJ2-1; D is perhaps TRBD1 (6 bases). This CDR3 has 15 amino acids. Germline V lookup: CDR1 MNHEY, CDR2 SMNVEV (reference sequence). V lost 5 bases and J 6 bases, leaving 17 bases between the germline ends. The chain's CDR3 is CASSNRDIYINEQFF. CDR3 bases: TGTGCCAGCAGTAACCGGGACATATACATCAATGAGCAGTTCTTC.

The rearrangement joins TRBV7-2 to TRBJ1-5, with D maybe TRBD1 (5 bases). Germline V lookup: CDR1 SGHTA, CDR2 FQGNSA. The V end lost 5 bases, the J end lost 5 bases, and 10 bases lay between the germline ends. This CDR3 has 13 residues. The CDR3 region is CASSADIYQPQHF. The CDR3 DNA reads TGTGCCAGCAGCGCGGACATCTATCAGCCCCAGCATTTT.

V is TRBV5-4 and J is TRBJ1-2; 12 bases match TRBD1. V lost 4 bases to trimming and J lost 6 bases; unmatched junction nucleotides: 4. Germline values: CDR1 SGHNT, CDR2 YYREEE (reference sequence). The CDR3 covers 14 residues. Here the CDR3 reads CASSAGQGANGYTF. DNA for the CDR3: TGTGCCAGCAGCGCGGGACAGGGGGCTAATGGCTACACCTTC.

The chain employs TRBV5-4 and TRBJ1-2; 7 nucleotides align to TRBD1. The CDR3 has 13 residues. Germline lookup yields CDR1 SGHNT and CDR2 YYREEE (reference sequence). After removal of 4 bases from V and 5 bases from J, the junction contained 5 bases not matched to a gene. The CDR3: CASSGDSNYGYTF. The CDR3 nucleotides are TGTGCCAGCAGCGGGGACAGTAATTATGGCTACACCTTC.

The chain couples TRBV6-6 to TRBJ1-5; D possibly corresponds to TRBD1 (6 bases). The CDR3 has 13 residues. The V end lost 10 bases, the J end lost 3 bases, and 13 bases lay between the germline ends. Germline V CDR1 and CDR2: MNHNY, SVGAGI (reference sequence). The CDR3 coding sequence is TGTGCCACTCGGCGGGGGCTCAATCAGCCCCAGCATTTT. Its translation is CATRRGLNQPQHF.

The chain couples TRBV11-2 to TRBJ2-7; 8 bases map to TRBD2. Germline CDR1 and CDR2: SGHAT and FQNNGV. J was trimmed by 4 bases and V by 5 bases; bases with no gene match: 4. The CDR3 extends over 13 amino acids. CDR3 in amino acids: CASSARGGYEQYF. The CDR3 DNA reads TGTGCCAGCAGCGCACGGGGGGGATACGAGCAGTACTTC.

This clone occurred a few times. The V call is TRBV7-2, the J call TRBJ1-1; TRBD1 matches 8 bases. The germline gives CDR1 SGHTA, CDR2 FQGNSA. V gave up 1 base and J gave up 6 bases; unmatched junction bases: 7. This CDR3 comprises 15 residues. The CDR3 sequence is CASSLEPGGGSEAFF. CDR3 coding DNA: TGTGCCAGCAGCTTAGAACCAGGGGGCGGGTCTGAAGCTTTCTTT.

This clone was observed a few times. The chain employs TRBV7-2 and TRBJ2-2, with 9 positions matching TRBD2. The germline CDR1 and CDR2 sequences are SGHTA and FQGNSA. Unmatched junction bases numbered 10, after V lost 7 bases and J lost 7 bases. The CDR3 spans 15 residues. The CDR3 nucleotides read TGTGCCAGCATGGGGGCGGGACTAGCTGGCGGGGAGCTGTTTTTT. Protein sequence: CASMGAGLAGGELFF.

The J gene is TRBJ2-7, the V gene TRBV28; 10 nucleotides align to TRBD2. The CDR3 has 14 residues. CDR1 and CDR2 from the germline V gene are MDHEN and SYDVKM. After removal of 3 bases from V and 6 bases from J, the junction contained 5 bases not matched to a gene. The CDR3 region has the DNA TGTGCCAGCAGTTTCTCTAGCGGGGGTACCGAGCAGTACTTC. This codes for CASSFSSGGTEQYF. The full variable domain, in which reference TRBV28 and TRBJ2-7 provide the parts outside the CDR3, is DVKVTQSSRYLVKRTGEKVFLECVQDMDHENMFWYRQDPGLGLRLIYFSYDVKMKEKGDIPEGYSVSREKKERFSLILESASTNQTSMYLCASSFSSGGTEQYFGPGTRLTVT.

The chain uses TRBV6-1 and TRBJ1-2; perhaps TRBD1 as D (5 bases). V lost 2 bases and J lost 4, with 20 bases in between. Germline CDR1 MNHNS, CDR2 SASEGT. The CDR3 covers 17 residues. The CDR3 loop is CASSELPTMTDLYGYTF. The CDR3 bases are TGTGCCAGCAGTGAACTCCCGACCATGACAGACCTCTATGGCTACACCTTC.